The 22 T cell receptor beta chains presented below share a single source sample, sequenced in a study of blood T cell repertoires in COVID-19. Data came from immunoSEQ multiplex PCR; TCRdb stores just in-frame clones and leaves some out. The profile shows under 250,000 clones, around nine tenths of them singletons. The sample consisted of peripheral blood. These TCRs come from a man in his late teens or twenties with active or convalescent COVID-19.

The V call is TRBV7-2, the J call TRBJ1-4; 7 nucleotides line up with TRBD1. In germline, CDR1 is SGHTA, CDR2 FQGNSA. The CDR3 sequence is 17 residues long. V lost 5 bases, J lost 0 bases, and 9 bases stayed unmatched. CDR3 sequence (DNA): TGTGCCAGCAGCGCCCACAGGGGTTTGGCAACTAATGAAAAACTGTTTTTT. Translating gives CASSAHRGLATNEKLFF.

This CDR3 is CASLFDNEQFF. The CDR3 DNA is TGCGCCAGCCTGTTTGACAATGAGCAGTTCTTC. The chain recombines TRBV10-2 with TRBJ2-1; D remains unclear. The germline gives CDR1 WSHSY, CDR2 SAAADI. The germline V and J ends were trimmed by 8 bases and 5 bases, with 7 bases remaining between them. The CDR3 is 11 residues long.

The V call is TRBV7-8, the J call TRBJ1-2; TRBD1 matches at 8 bases. V shed 2 bases and J 8 bases; nucleotides not matched to a gene: 7. The length of the CDR3 is 14 residues. Germline CDR1 and CDR2: SGHVS and FQNEAQ. The CDR3 spells CASSLRTGLEGYTF. The CDR3 nucleotides are TGTGCCAGCAGCTTACGGACAGGGTTGGAGGGCTACACCTTC.

This rearrangement joins TRBV29-1 to TRBJ2-1; TRBD2 matches at 11 bases. Germline V gives CDR1 SQVTM, CDR2 ANQGSEA. CDR3 size: 13 residues. Unmatched junction bases numbered 12, after V lost 5 bases and J lost 15 bases. For the CDR3, the DNA is TGCAGCGTTCCCGGGGCTAGCGGGAGGCCCCCGTTCTTC. It encodes CSVPGASGRPPFF.

This rearrangement joins TRBV9 to TRBJ2-2, with 12 bases fitting TRBD2. CDR1 is SGDLS, CDR2 YYNGEE, per germline. Trimming removed 3 bases from V and 6 bases from J; junction bases left unmatched: 9. The CDR3 is made up of 17 amino acids. CDR3 sequence: CASSGTSGRFGPGELFF. DNA of the CDR3: TGTGCCAGCAGCGGCACTAGCGGGAGGTTCGGTCCCGGGGAGCTGTTTTTT. Using reference TRBV9 and TRBJ2-2 for the parts outside the CDR3, the full variable domain is DSGVTQTPKHLITATGQRVTLRCSPRSGDLSVYWYQQSLDQGLQFLIQYYNGEERAKGNILERFSAQQFPDLHSELNLSSLELGDSALYFCASSGTSGRFGPGELFFGEGSRLTVL.

J is TRBJ1-3 and V is TRBV11-3; TRBD1 is a possible D gene (6 bases). The CDR3 is 11 amino acids. V gave up 4 bases and J gave up 8 bases, with 6 bases separating them. Germline V gene sequence: CDR1 SGHNT, CDR2 YENEEA. CDR3 residues: CASSSGDTIYF. In DNA form, the CDR3 reads TGTGCCAGCAGCTCAGGGGACACCATATATTTT.

The chain is built from TRBV6-5 and TRBJ1-2, with 8 bases that match TRBD1. Unmatched junction bases numbered 5, after V lost 7 bases and J lost 7 bases. Per the germline V gene, CDR1 is MNHEY and CDR2 is SVGAGI. CDR3 size: 12 residues. DNA of the CDR3: TGTGCCAGCAATGGACAGGGAGGTGGCTACACCTTC. Its translation: CASNGQGGGYTF.

J is TRBJ2-6 and V is TRBV28, with D tentatively TRBD2 (5 bases). V was trimmed by 6 bases and J by 4 bases, leaving 7 bases between them. Germline CDR1 and CDR2: MDHEN and SYDVKM. The CDR3 is made up of 13 amino acids. DNA for the CDR3: TGTGCCAGCAGCCGACTAGGGGCCAACGTCCTGACTTTC. This encodes CASSRLGANVLTF.

The V call is TRBV7-2, the J call TRBJ2-2, with TRBD1 identical over 7 bases. CDR3 size: 15 residues. Germline CDR1 and CDR2: SGHTA and FQGNSA. V was clipped by 3 bases and J by 3 bases; unmatched bases: 4. The CDR3 DNA is TGTGCCAGCAGCTTGCGAGGGGGCGACACCGGGGAGCTGTTTTTT. Its translation: CASSLRGGDTGELFF.

The chain links TRBV12-5 to TRBJ1-2, with D hard to call. The CDR3 spans 11 residues. Germline loops: CDR1 LGHNT, CDR2 FRNRAP. V lost 5 bases, J lost 7 bases, and 8 bases lay in between. This CDR3 reads CASGLDSGYTF. CDR3 sequence (DNA): TGTGCTAGTGGTCTCGACTCTGGCTACACCTTC. Variable domain in full (rest from reference TRBV12-5 and TRBJ1-2): DARVTQTPRHKVTEMGQEVTMRCQPILGHNTVFWYRQTMMQGLELLAYFRNRAPLDDSGMPKDRFSAEMPDATLATLKIQPSEPRDSAVYFCASGLDSGYTFGSGTRLTVV.

The genes are TRBV7-2 and TRBJ2-7; 8 bases align to TRBD2. This CDR3 has 16 residues. Germline V gives CDR1 SGHTA, CDR2 FQGNSA. J was trimmed by 1 base and V by 5 bases; bases with no gene match: 10. CDR3 amino acids: CASSPGGGGFSYEQYF. The CDR3 bases are TGTGCCAGCAGCCCCGGGGGGGGAGGATTTTCCTACGAGCAGTACTTC.

The gene calls are TRBV7-8 and TRBJ2-5; a weak D match, TRBD2 (6 bases). Per the germline V gene, CDR1 is SGHVS and CDR2 is FQNEAQ. The V end was cut by 3 bases, the J end by 0 bases, with 11 bases between. CDR3 length: 15 residues. In DNA, the CDR3 is TGTGCCAGCAGCTTGTTTTCTAGCGACCAAGAGACCCAGTACTTC. Protein sequence: CASSLFSSDQETQYF.

The rearrangement joins TRBV14 to TRBJ1-6; no reliable D call. Germline V gives CDR1 SGHDN, CDR2 FVKESK. The V end lost 3 bases, the J end lost 15 bases, and 15 bases lay between the germline ends. There are 13 residues in the CDR3. The CDR3 sequence is CASSHPPHFSLHF. CDR3 nucleotides: TGTGCCAGCAGCCACCCCCCTCACTTTAGCCTCCACTTT.

The chain uses TRBV10-2 and TRBJ2-6; D call uncertain. Germline V gene lookup returns CDR1 WSHSY and CDR2 SAAADI. The CDR3 spans 13 residues. DNA for the CDR3: TGCGCTAATCGAGCCTCTGGGGCCAACGTCCTGACTTTC. Protein product: CANRASGANVLTF.

This rearrangement joins TRBV3-1 (or the pseudogene TRBV3-2) to TRBJ1-4; 8 bases fit TRBD1. CDR3 length equals 16 residues. Germline CDR1 LGHDT, CDR2 YNNKEL (reference sequence). V lost 1 base and J lost 3; bases outside the gene matches: 4. This CDR3 reads CASSQADRGPNEKLFF. In DNA form, the CDR3 reads TGTGCCAGCAGCCAAGCCGACAGGGGACCTAATGAAAAACTGTTTTTT.

This rearrangement joins TRBV3-1 (or the pseudogene TRBV3-2) to TRBJ2-5; TRBD2 aligns across 9 bases. Losses at the gene ends were 1 base for V and 2 bases for J; bases not matched to a gene: 11. Germline V gives CDR1 LGHDT, CDR2 YNNKEL (reference sequence). This CDR3 region has 18 residues. The CDR3 is CASSQVGGSGSIQETQYF. In DNA, the CDR3 is TGTGCCAGCAGCCAAGTTGGGGGTAGCGGGAGTATACAAGAGACCCAGTACTTC.

In its sample, this clone was seen once. The rearrangement uses TRBV18 and TRBJ1-1, with TRBD1 matching over 8 bases. Germline CDR1 KGHSH, CDR2 LQKENI. CDR3 length equals 15 residues. Trimming at V came to 3 bases and at J to 1 base, leaving 4 bases not matched to a gene. This CDR3 reads CASSPPQGANTEAFF. As DNA, the CDR3 is TGTGCCAGCTCACCCCCTCAGGGGGCGAACACTGAAGCTTTCTTT. The whole variable domain, remainder taken from reference TRBV18 and TRBJ1-1, is NAGVMQNPRHLVRRRGQEARLRCSPMKGHSHVYWYRQLPEEGLKFMVYLQKENIIDESGMPKERFSAEFPKEGPSILRIQQVVRGDSAAYFCASSPPQGANTEAFFGQGTRLTVV.

The rearrangement joins TRBV6-2 or TRBV6-3 to TRBJ2-4; D unresolved. This CDR3 contains 17 residues. Trimming pared 0 bases from V and 0 bases from J, leaving 12 bases between. Germline-derived CDR1 and CDR2 are MNHEY and SVGEGT. This chain's CDR3 is CASSYSMVVLAKNIQYF. The CDR3 region has the DNA TGTGCCAGCAGTTACTCGATGGTAGTACTAGCCAAAAACATTCAGTACTTC.

The gene calls are TRBV28 and TRBJ1-2; D is perhaps TRBD1 (5 bases). The V end lost 4 bases, the J end lost 8 bases, and 20 bases lay between the germline ends. The germline V gene encodes CDR1 MDHEN and CDR2 SYDVKM. There are 15 residues in the CDR3. DNA of the CDR3: TGTGCCAGCAGTTGGGGTCGACAGACCCTCGGCGGCTACACCTTC. Amino acid sequence: CASSWGRQTLGGYTF.

This clone came up once. The chain recombines TRBV18 with TRBJ2-3; D possibly corresponds to TRBD1 (6 bases). The germline V gene encodes CDR1 KGHSH and CDR2 LQKENI. Trimming removed 5 bases from V and 2 bases from J, with 17 bases in between. This CDR3 has 16 residues. CDR3: CASSYLPGQLTDTQYF. The CDR3 nucleotides read TGTGCCAGCTCATACTTACCGGGACAACTCACAGATACGCAGTATTTT.

The J gene is TRBJ1-2, the V gene TRBV28; a weak D match, TRBD1 (5 bases). This CDR3 region has 16 residues. The V end was cut by 5 bases, the J end by 0 bases, with 16 bases between. Germline CDR1 is MDHEN and CDR2 is SYDVKM. The DNA of the CDR3 is TGTGCCAGCAGTACCTTGGGCTACAGGCCTAACTATGGCTACACCTTC. Translating it yields CASSTLGYRPNYGYTF.

Only one count was recorded for this clone. This chain uses TRBV7-2 with TRBJ1-5; TRBD1 matches at 9 bases. Germline CDR1 is SGHTA and CDR2 is FQGNSA. The length of the CDR3 is 15 residues. The J segment lost 7 bases and the V segment lost 5 bases, leaving 9 bases of the junction unmatched. CDR3 sequence: CASSRGQGRGQPQHF. CDR3 in DNA: TGTGCCAGCAGCAGGGGACAGGGAAGAGGACAGCCCCAGCATTTT.